A single sample gave rise to the 28 T cell receptor beta chains below, sequenced in a study of blood T cell repertoires in COVID-19. The table came from immunoSEQ multiplex PCR; TCRdb's copy has only in-frame clones and leaves some out. The sample shows some 87,000 clones, about three quarters of them seen only once. Sample: peripheral blood. These receptor sequences come from a woman older than 75 with active or convalescent COVID-19.

This clone was detected only once. The genes are TRBV30 and TRBJ1-4, with D uncertain. Germline V CDR1 and CDR2: GTSNPN, SVGIG (reference sequence). This CDR3 contains 13 residues. Deletions cut 2 bases from V and 8 bases from J, with 12 bases between. CDR3 nucleotide sequence: TGTGCCTGGAGTTCCGGGTTTGGCGAAAAACTGTTTTTT. The encoded protein is CAWSSGFGEKLFF.

The V and J genes are TRBV11-2 and TRBJ2-5, with TRBD1 identical over 9 bases. Germline V gene sequence: CDR1 SGHAT, CDR2 FQNNGV. The junction had 7 bases not matched to a gene; V was cut back by 4 bases and J by 4 bases. This CDR3 comprises 15 residues. The CDR3 DNA follows: TGTGCCAGCAGCTCGGACAGGGGTGGATCAGAGACCCAGTACTTC. It is translated as CASSSDRGGSETQYF.

The rearrangement joins TRBV5-6 to TRBJ1-2, with D unresolved. The CDR3 has 14 amino acids. Deletions cut 0 bases from V and 2 bases from J, with 8 bases between. CDR1 and CDR2 from the germline V gene are SGHDT and YYEEEE. In DNA, the CDR3 is TGTGCCAGCAGCTTGGAGTCAGTCAACTATGGCTACACCTTC. Its translation: CASSLESVNYGYTF.

The chain employs TRBV19 and TRBJ2-3; D is uncertain. This CDR3 region has 14 residues. Germline loops: CDR1 LNHDA, CDR2 SQIVND (reference sequence). Trimming cost V 5 bases and J 0 bases, with 9 bases left between them. CDR3: CASSYAESTDTQYF. The CDR3 coding sequence is TGTGCCAGTAGTTACGCGGAAAGCACAGATACGCAGTATTTT.

The table lists this clone with a count of one. This sequence joins TRBV6-5 and TRBJ2-3; 11 bases are shared with TRBD2. CDR3 length: 15 amino acids. V lost 6 bases and J lost 5; bases outside the gene matches: 7. Germline V gene sequence: CDR1 MNHEY, CDR2 SVGAGI. DNA for the CDR3: TGTGCCAGCAGCGATAGCGGGGGGGGCTTAGATACGCAGTATTTT. Amino acid sequence: CASSDSGGGLDTQYF.

This clone was recorded at least ten times. This rearrangement joins TRBV11-3 to TRBJ2-1; D possibly corresponds to TRBD1 (7 bases). V dropped 5 bases and J dropped 6 bases, with 20 bases sitting between them. The CDR3 is 16 amino acids. The germline V gene encodes CDR1 SGHNT and CDR2 YENEEA. The CDR3 coding sequence is TGTGCCAGCAGCGGACCGGACAGGTGGGGGGCCAATGAGCAGTTCTTC. It translates to CASSGPDRWGANEQFF.

The chain joins TRBV19 to TRBJ1-3; 7 bases are a match to TRBD1. The CDR3 runs to 15 residues. The J segment lost 2 bases and the V segment lost 3 bases, leaving 4 bases of the junction unmatched. Germline V lookup: CDR1 LNHDA, CDR2 SQIVND (reference sequence). CDR3 coding DNA: TGTGCCAGTAGTATTTGGCAGGGGGCTGGAAACACCATATATTTT. This encodes CASSIWQGAGNTIYF.

V is TRBV5-1 and J is TRBJ1-1, with 7 bases lining up with TRBD1. Germline values: CDR1 SGHRS, CDR2 YFSETQ. CDR3 size: 14 residues. Trimming removed 3 bases from V and 0 bases from J; junction bases left unmatched: 2. The CDR3 reads CASSSGQMNTEAFF. The DNA for the CDR3 is TGCGCCAGCAGCTCGGGACAGATGAACACTGAAGCTTTCTTT.

This clone was counted between two and nine times. This chain joins TRBV19 and TRBJ1-4; no clear D gene. V was trimmed by 7 bases and J by 0 bases, leaving 12 bases between them. The CDR3 totals 15 residues. Germline-derived CDR1 and CDR2 are LNHDA and SQIVND (reference sequence). For the CDR3, the DNA is TGTGCCAGTAATGACCGCGGGGCAACTAATGAAAAACTGTTTTTT. Amino acid sequence: CASNDRGATNEKLFF.

The chain recombines TRBV5-6 with TRBJ2-1; 10 nucleotides agree with TRBD1. Trimming took 2 bases from V and 7 from J; bases not matched to a gene: 6. Per germline, CDR1 SGHDT and CDR2 YYEEEE. The CDR3 loop spans 15 amino acids. The CDR3 DNA sequence: TGTGCCAGCAGCTTCGACAGGGGGCGCGGGAATGAGCAGTTCTTC. Translation gives CASSFDRGRGNEQFF.

In DNA form, the CDR3 reads TGTGCCAGTAGGACTATAGCGGGGGGCTACACCGGGGAGCTGTTTTTT. It is translated as CASRTIAGGYTGELFF. This rearrangement joins TRBV19 to TRBJ2-2; TRBD2 agrees at 10 bases. Per germline, CDR1 LNHDA and CDR2 SQIVND (reference sequence). J was trimmed by 3 bases and V by 6 bases; bases with no gene match: 7. The CDR3 length is 16 residues.

J is TRBJ2-3 and V is TRBV24-1; TRBD1 agrees at 9 bases. Germline V gene sequence: CDR1 KGHDR, CDR2 SFDVKD. The CDR3 spans 16 residues. V was pared by 3 bases and J by 3 bases, with 6 bases of the junction left unmatched. CDR3 sequence: CATSDHRGRLTDTQYF. The CDR3 nucleotides are TGTGCCACCAGTGATCACAGGGGGCGGTTAACAGATACGCAGTATTTT.

The V and J genes are TRBV9 and TRBJ1-1; the D gene is possibly TRBD1 (5 bases). CDR1 SGDLS and CDR2 YYNGEE come from the germline V gene. The CDR3 runs 13 residues. The V end was cut by 1 base, the J end by 3 bases, with 7 bases between. The CDR3 protein is CASSVQGHTEAFF. In DNA, the CDR3 is TGTGCCAGCAGCGTACAGGGTCACACTGAAGCTTTCTTT.

This clone was seen only once. V usage is TRBV29-1 and J usage is TRBJ2-3, with 7 bases fitting TRBD1. This CDR3 is built from 14 residues. The germline CDR1 and CDR2 sequences are SQVTM and ANQGSEA. The ends lost 2 bases at V and 6 bases at J; junction bases unmatched: 8. In nucleotides, the CDR3 is TGCAGCGTTGAACATCGACAGGGCGTGGATACGCAGTATTTT. Protein sequence: CSVEHRQGVDTQYF.

CDR3 sequence: CASSSRQADTQYF. CDR3 bases: TGTGCCAGCAGCTCCCGACAGGCAGATACGCAGTATTTT. The chain couples TRBV5-4 to TRBJ2-3, with D perhaps TRBD1 (6 bases). CDR3 length: 13 residues. Trimming left V 3 bases short and J 4 bases short, with 9 bases between. Germline V CDR1 and CDR2: SGHNT, YYREEE (reference sequence).

This chain joins TRBV4-2 and TRBJ2-7, with TRBD1 identical over 7 bases. Per germline, CDR1 LGHNA and CDR2 YNFKEQ. This CDR3 is 14 amino acids long. J gave up 3 bases and V 1 base, and 3 bases lay outside the gene matches. This CDR3 reads CASSQGNRGYEQYF. As DNA, the CDR3 is TGTGCCAGCAGCCAAGGGAACAGGGGCTACGAGCAGTACTTC.

The chain joins TRBV28 to TRBJ2-6; unclear D gene. The germline V gene has CDR1 MDHEN and CDR2 SYDVKM. V lost 1 base, J lost 0 bases, and 7 bases lay in between. The CDR3 has 16 residues. The CDR3 is CASSLFLASGANVLTF. The CDR3 DNA sequence: TGTGCCAGCAGTTTATTTTTAGCCTCTGGGGCCAACGTCCTGACTTTC.

This clone was counted only a few times. The chain couples TRBV28 to TRBJ1-5; D uncertain. V shed 1 base and J shed 3 bases, with 13 bases lying between them. There are 16 residues in the CDR3. In germline, CDR1 is MDHEN, CDR2 SYDVKM. CDR3 protein: CASSLSGGGLNQPQHF. As DNA, the CDR3 is TGTGCCAGCAGTTTATCCGGTGGTGGACTCAATCAGCCCCAGCATTTT.

The chain has TRBV30 and TRBJ1-2, with TRBD1 as a possible D gene (6 bases). The CDR3 has 13 residues. CDR1 and CDR2 (germline): GTSNPN, SVGIG (reference sequence). V was trimmed by 8 bases and J by 2 bases, leaving 15 bases between them. The CDR3 region has the DNA TGTGCCGGCCACAGGGTAAAAAACTATGGCTACACCTTC. It yields the protein CAGHRVKNYGYTF.

The chain's CDR3 is CASKTGENQPQHF. CDR3 bases: TGCGCCAGCAAGACAGGCGAGAATCAGCCCCAGCATTTT. The chain combines TRBV10-2 with TRBJ1-5; maybe TRBD1 (6 bases). The germline V gene has CDR1 WSHSY and CDR2 SAAADI. V was pared by 7 bases and J by 4 bases, with 11 bases between. CDR3 length: 13 residues.

The J gene is TRBJ1-1, the V gene TRBV3-1 (or the pseudogene TRBV3-2); D remains unclear. Germline V lookup: CDR1 LGHDT, CDR2 YNNKEL (reference sequence). V was pared by 4 bases and J by 1 base, with 13 bases between. This CDR3 is built from 15 residues. The chain's CDR3 is CASSPSLTRNTEAFF. CDR3 DNA: TGTGCCAGCAGCCCCTCGCTAACGAGGAACACTGAAGCTTTCTTT.

V usage is TRBV2 and J usage is TRBJ1-2; no firm D call. The CDR3 runs to 15 residues. V was shortened by 1 base and J by 7 bases, with 16 bases between the two germline ends. In germline, CDR1 is SNHLY, CDR2 FYNNEI. CDR3 DNA: TGTGCCAGCAGTGAAGGGATGACGGGTGTTGTTGGCTACACCTTC. As protein: CASSEGMTGVVGYTF.

The chain recombines TRBV10-2 with TRBJ1-2; a possible D gene is TRBD1 (6 bases). Trimming took off 6 bases at V and 3 bases at J, with 14 bases between the two ends. Germline CDR1 and CDR2: WSHSY and SAAADI. CDR3 length: 14 residues. In nucleotides, the CDR3 is TGCGCCAGCAGCGCCAGGGGTAATGACTATGGCTACACCTTC. As protein: CASSARGNDYGYTF.

The J gene is TRBJ1-4, the V gene TRBV28; D uncertain. The CDR3 is made up of 14 amino acids. Between the trimmed V and J ends, which lost 4 bases and 8 bases, there was a span of 14 bases. CDR1 is MDHEN and CDR2 is SYDVKM in the germline V gene. In DNA form, the CDR3 reads TGTGCCAGCAGTTCCCCCGCGGTCCGCGAAAAACTGTTTTTT. Its protein product is CASSSPAVREKLFF.

CDR3 coding DNA: TGTGCCAGCAGCGTCCCCGGACAGGGTAGGGATGAGCAGTTCTTC. It translates to CASSVPGQGRDEQFF. This chain links TRBV25-1 with TRBJ2-1; 8 bases match TRBD1. The V and J ends lost 6 bases and 8 bases, in that order; junction bases with no gene match: 12. The germline gives CDR1 MGHDK, CDR2 SYGVNS. This CDR3 is built from 15 residues.

This clone was observed a handful of times. The chain links TRBV28 to TRBJ1-2, with D maybe TRBD1 (6 bases). V gave up 5 bases and J gave up 10 bases, with 23 bases separating them. Per germline, CDR1 MDHEN and CDR2 SYDVKM. CDR3 length: 15 amino acids. CDR3 DNA: TGTGCCAGCAGTCCCCGGGGCAGGGGAACTTACTACTACACCTTC. Translating gives CASSPRGRGTYYYTF.

The V call is TRBV5-1, the J call TRBJ2-5; tentatively, D is TRBD2 (5 bases). Germline V gene data show CDR1 as SGHRS and CDR2 as YFSETQ. CDR3 length: 14 residues. V lost 2 bases and J lost 0, with 8 bases in between. CDR3 sequence reads: CASSFDGNQETQYF. The CDR3, as DNA: TGCGCCAGCAGCTTCGACGGGAACCAAGAGACCCAGTACTTC.

The rearrangement uses TRBV10-3 and TRBJ1-2; a weak D match, TRBD1 (5 bases). Trimming took 3 bases from V and 4 from J, leaving 6 bases between them. The germline gives CDR1 ENHRY, CDR2 SYGVKD. The CDR3 has 12 amino acids. CDR3 sequence reads: CAISDRGYGYTF. DNA for the CDR3: TGTGCCATCAGTGATAGGGGCTATGGCTACACCTTC.